The rows below give T cell receptor beta chains drawn from one sample of a study of blood T cell repertoires in COVID-19. Assay: immunoSEQ multiplex PCR; the TCRdb copy retains only in-frame clones and omits some. This table has some 66,000 clones, around 93% appearing once. The sample consisted of peripheral blood. The receptor source for this set is a human donor in a cohort sampled during active COVID-19. CDR3s include the opening cysteine and the closing phenylalanine or tryptophan. Each record gives: V gene, J gene, D gene, clone size, CDR3 protein, CDR3 DNA. A D gene is named only where the DNA matches it firmly. Clone size, where shown, is once, few, many, or a class for clones that have expanded.

v_gene: TRBV7-9
j_gene: TRBJ1-2
d_gene: TRBD1
abundance: -
CDR3aa: CASSSPGQGYGYTF
CDR3nt: TGTGCCAGCAGCTCTCCGGGACAGGGATACGGCTACACCTTC

v_gene: TRBV3-1/TRBV3-2
j_gene: TRBJ2-2
d_gene: -
abundance: -
CDR3aa: CASSPKPVPGELFF
CDR3nt: TGTGCCAGCAGCCCGAAGCCGGTACCCGGGGAGCTGTTTTTT

v_gene: TRBV5-1
j_gene: TRBJ2-3
d_gene: -
abundance: -
CDR3aa: CASSLGGYRPDTQYF
CDR3nt: TGCGCCAGCAGCTTGGGGGGCTACCGGCCGGATACGCAGTATTTT

v_gene: TRBV27
j_gene: TRBJ1-2
d_gene: TRBD1
abundance: -
CDR3aa: CASRSFGTGPNYGYTF
CDR3nt: TGTGCCAGCAGGTCTTTCGGGACAGGCCCCAACTATGGCTACACCTTC

v_gene: TRBV2
j_gene: TRBJ2-2
d_gene: TRBD2
abundance: -
CDR3aa: CASRGRGVTKTSGRTNTGELFF
CDR3nt: TGTGCCAGCAGAGGCAGAGGGGTGACCAAGACTAGCGGACGGACTAACACCGGGGAGCTGTTTTTT

v_gene: TRBV25-1
j_gene: TRBJ2-5
d_gene: -
abundance: -
CDR3aa: CASSENYGKGETQYF
CDR3nt: TGTGCCAGCAGTGAAAATTACGGGAAGGGTGAGACCCAGTACTTC

v_gene: TRBV7-3
j_gene: TRBJ1-1
d_gene: TRBD1
abundance: -
CDR3aa: CASSLRDSTEAFF
CDR3nt: TGTGCCAGCAGCCTCCGGGACAGCACTGAAGCTTTCTTT

v_gene: TRBV11-2
j_gene: TRBJ2-7
d_gene: TRBD2
abundance: -
CDR3aa: CASSRSGSRSYEQYF
CDR3nt: TGTGCCAGCAGCCGGAGCGGGAGTCGTTCCTACGAGCAGTACTTC

v_gene: TRBV29-1
j_gene: TRBJ2-2
d_gene: TRBD1
abundance: -
CDR3aa: CSVRQGATTGELFF
CDR3nt: TGCAGCGTCAGACAGGGGGCGACCACCGGGGAGCTGTTTTTT

v_gene: TRBV5-1
j_gene: TRBJ2-3
d_gene: TRBD2
abundance: -
CDR3aa: CASRLGLAGGWTDTQYF
CDR3nt: TGCGCCAGCAGGCTGGGACTAGCGGGAGGGTGGACAGATACGCAGTATTTT

v_gene: TRBV10-3
j_gene: TRBJ1-1
d_gene: -
abundance: -
CDR3aa: CAIPRRGAFF
CDR3nt: TGTGCCATCCCTCGCAGGGGAGCTTTCTTT

v_gene: TRBV5-1
j_gene: TRBJ1-1
d_gene: TRBD1
abundance: once
CDR3aa: CASSVTGGHTEAFF
CDR3nt: TGCGCCAGCAGCGTGACAGGGGGGCACACTGAAGCTTTCTTT

v_gene: TRBV19
j_gene: TRBJ1-2
d_gene: -
abundance: -
CDR3aa: CASTRKMQDYGYTF
CDR3nt: TGTGCCAGTACCAGAAAAATGCAGGACTATGGCTACACCTTC

v_gene: TRBV30
j_gene: TRBJ1-6
d_gene: -
abundance: -
CDR3aa: CAWSVYNSPLHF
CDR3nt: TGTGCCTGGAGCGTCTATAATTCACCCCTCCACTTT

v_gene: TRBV3-1/TRBV3-2
j_gene: TRBJ2-1
d_gene: TRBD2
abundance: -
CDR3aa: CASSRRTSGKNEQFF
CDR3nt: TGTGCCAGCAGCCGCCGGACTAGCGGGAAAAATGAGCAGTTCTTC

v_gene: TRBV14
j_gene: TRBJ2-3
d_gene: -
abundance: -
CDR3aa: CASSQLRGGPTDTQYF
CDR3nt: TGTGCCAGCAGCCAACTAAGGGGGGGCCCCACAGATACGCAGTATTTT

v_gene: TRBV7-9
j_gene: TRBJ2-1
d_gene: -
abundance: -
CDR3aa: CASSPRGWSYNEQFF
CDR3nt: TGTGCCAGCAGCCCCAGGGGCTGGTCCTACAATGAGCAGTTCTTC

v_gene: TRBV7-2
j_gene: TRBJ1-6
d_gene: TRBD1
abundance: -
CDR3aa: CASRLQGARSPLHF
CDR3nt: TGTGCCAGCAGACTACAGGGGGCTCGTTCACCCCTCCACTTT

v_gene: TRBV10-3
j_gene: TRBJ2-5
d_gene: -
abundance: -
CDR3aa: CAISGTFQETQYF
CDR3nt: TGTGCCATCAGTGGAACATTCCAAGAGACCCAGTACTTC

v_gene: TRBV4-3
j_gene: TRBJ2-3
d_gene: -
abundance: -
CDR3aa: CASSQVFPRDTQYF
CDR3nt: TGCGCCAGCAGCCAAGTCTTTCCGCGGGATACGCAGTATTTT

v_gene: TRBV19
j_gene: TRBJ1-2
d_gene: TRBD1
abundance: once
CDR3aa: CASGDRPNYGYTF
CDR3nt: TGTGCCAGTGGGGACAGGCCAAACTATGGCTACACCTTC

v_gene: TRBV5-1
j_gene: TRBJ1-2
d_gene: TRBD1
abundance: once
CDR3aa: CASSLGMTGSGYTF
CDR3nt: TGCGCCAGCAGCCTCGGGATGACAGGGTCTGGCTACACCTTC

v_gene: TRBV19
j_gene: TRBJ2-7
d_gene: -
abundance: -
CDR3aa: CASSQGTITYEQYF
CDR3nt: TGTGCCAGTTCCCAGGGGACTATAACCTACGAGCAGTACTTC